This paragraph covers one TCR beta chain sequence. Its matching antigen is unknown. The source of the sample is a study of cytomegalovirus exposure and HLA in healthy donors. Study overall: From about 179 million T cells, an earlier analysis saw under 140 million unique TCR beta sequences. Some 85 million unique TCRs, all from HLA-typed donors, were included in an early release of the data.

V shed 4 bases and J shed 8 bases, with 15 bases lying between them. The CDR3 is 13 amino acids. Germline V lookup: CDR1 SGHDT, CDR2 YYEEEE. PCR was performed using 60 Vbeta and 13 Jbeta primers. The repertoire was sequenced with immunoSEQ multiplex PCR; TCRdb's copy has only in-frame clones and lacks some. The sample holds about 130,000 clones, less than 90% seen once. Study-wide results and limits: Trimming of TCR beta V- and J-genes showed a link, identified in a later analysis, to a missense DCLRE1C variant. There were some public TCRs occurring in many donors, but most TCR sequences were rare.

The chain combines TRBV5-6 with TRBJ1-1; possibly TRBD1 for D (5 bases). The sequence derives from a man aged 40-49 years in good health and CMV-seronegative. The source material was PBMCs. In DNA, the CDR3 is TGTGCCAGCAGCACAAGACAGTTCGGGGAAGCTTTCTTT. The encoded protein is CASSTRQFGEAFF.